The 20 T cell receptor beta chains given below trace back to one sample, sequenced in a study of blood T cell repertoires in COVID-19. Libraries were prepared by immunoSEQ multiplex PCR; TCRdb keeps only in-frame clonotypes and omits some of them. The profile shows roughly 150,000 clones, roughly 93% of them singletons. The sample taken for sequencing was peripheral blood. All receptors come from a man younger than 30 with acute or convalescent COVID-19.

The chain combines TRBV19 with TRBJ2-1; TRBD2 agrees at 7 bases. Germline V gives CDR1 LNHDA, CDR2 SQIVND (reference sequence). The CDR3 has 15 amino acids. Germline trimming cut 5 bases from V and 6 bases from J; bases unmatched to any gene: 10. This CDR3 is CASSYQAGVINEQFF. The CDR3, as DNA: TGTGCCAGTAGTTATCAGGCGGGGGTCATCAATGAGCAGTTCTTC.

V is TRBV19 and J is TRBJ2-2; TRBD1 aligns across 11 bases. The trim removed 10 bases at V and 5 bases at J, leaving 6 bases unmatched. CDR1 LNHDA and CDR2 SQIVND come from the germline V gene (reference sequence). The CDR3 covers 14 residues. Written as DNA, the CDR3 is TGTGCCATCATGGACAGGGGGCGGACCGGGGAGCTGTTTTTT. Amino acids: CAIMDRGRTGELFF.

The rearrangement joins TRBV6-1 to TRBJ2-5; 10 nucleotides match TRBD2. The length of the CDR3 is 16 residues. V dropped 4 bases and J dropped 5; count of bases not matched to a gene: 10. The germline V gene has CDR1 MNHNS and CDR2 SASEGT. CDR3 DNA sequence: TGTGCCAGCAGTGGCGGACTAGCGGTGGTAGTGGAGACCCAGTACTTC. This codes for CASSGGLAVVVETQYF.

The chain is built from TRBV30 and TRBJ1-1; a possible D gene is TRBD1 (5 bases). CDR3 length: 14 residues. V dropped 4 bases and J dropped 1 base, with 13 bases sitting between them. Germline V gene sequence: CDR1 GTSNPN, CDR2 SVGIG (reference sequence). CDR3 sequence: CAWTPGFENTEAFF. The CDR3 region has the DNA TGTGCCTGGACCCCAGGGTTCGAGAACACTGAAGCTTTCTTT.

V and J are TRBV5-6 and TRBJ1-4; D is uncertain. The CDR3 covers 14 residues. Germline V gene lookup returns CDR1 SGHDT and CDR2 YYEEEE. V was cut by 1 base and J by 8 bases, with 12 bases left in between. CDR3 nucleotide sequence: TGTGCCAGCAGCTTGAGGAGGGAGAGGGAAAAACTGTTTTTT. The encoded protein is CASSLRREREKLFF.

The rearrangement joins TRBV6-6 to TRBJ1-1; D not certain. The germline gives CDR1 MNHNY, CDR2 SVGAGI (reference sequence). CDR3 length equals 15 residues. V lost 4 bases to trimming and J lost 0 bases, with 12 bases between them. In DNA, the CDR3 is TGTGCCAGCAGTTCCGTGGAGGGAATGAACACTGAAGCTTTCTTT. Translating it yields CASSSVEGMNTEAFF.

The CDR3 nucleotides read TGTGCCAGCAGCCAATTCGGGACTAGCGGCACAGATACGCAGTATTTT. Its protein is CASSQFGTSGTDTQYF. The chain carries TRBV4-2 and TRBJ2-3, with 10 bases matching TRBD2. V shed 2 bases and J 1 base; nucleotides not matched to a gene: 3. Germline assignment: CDR1 LGHNA and CDR2 YNFKEQ. The CDR3 length is 16 residues.

This clone was detected once. The V and J genes are TRBV27 and TRBJ1-2; 9 bases are a match to TRBD1. Unmatched junction bases numbered 7, after V lost 0 bases and J lost 5 bases. Germline-derived CDR1 and CDR2 are MNHEY and SMNVEV (reference sequence). The CDR3 length is 16 residues. DNA for the CDR3: TGTGCCAGCAGTTTATCGAGGACAGGGGCCAAGTATGGCTACACCTTC. Translation: CASSLSRTGAKYGYTF.

The rearrangement links TRBV25-1 to TRBJ1-1; D gene uncertain. Per the germline V gene, CDR1 is MGHDK and CDR2 is SYGVNS. V shed 3 bases and J shed 4 bases, with 18 bases lying between them. CDR3 size: 16 residues. The CDR3 region is CASSDRGRPRGTEAFF. The CDR3 coding sequence is TGTGCCAGCAGTGATAGAGGCAGGCCACGGGGCACTGAAGCTTTCTTT.

This chain joins TRBV2 and TRBJ1-4, with D perhaps matching TRBD1 (6 bases). Germline-derived CDR1 and CDR2 are SNHLY and FYNNEI. This CDR3 is 14 amino acids long. V was clipped by 8 bases and J by 4 bases, with 14 bases between them. DNA for the CDR3: TGTGCCAGCCGCGAGGACAGCATTAATGAAAAACTGTTTTTT. Translation: CASREDSINEKLFF.

The chain carries TRBV27 and TRBJ1-1, with D perhaps matching TRBD1 (5 bases). The germline CDR1 and CDR2 sequences are MNHEY and SMNVEV (reference sequence). The CDR3 is made up of 13 amino acids. V lost 2 bases to trimming and J lost 2 bases, with 6 bases between them. CDR3 protein: CASSLGHNTEAFF. CDR3 coding DNA: TGTGCCAGCAGTTTAGGACACAACACTGAAGCTTTCTTT.

Only one count was recorded for this clone. This chain links TRBV3-1 (or the pseudogene TRBV3-2) with TRBJ1-4; perhaps TRBD1 as D (6 bases). The CDR3 consists of 15 residues. The V gene's germline CDR1 is LGHDT and CDR2 YNNKEL (reference sequence). Trimming stripped 3 bases from V and 5 bases from J, with 13 bases between. CDR3 loop: CASSQAQGLNEKLFF. CDR3 DNA: TGTGCCAGCAGCCAGGCACAGGGCCTCAATGAAAAACTGTTTTTT.

This sequence joins TRBV29-1 and TRBJ2-2, with a possible D match to TRBD2 (6 bases). Trimming took off 5 bases at V and 3 bases at J, with 16 bases between the two ends. CDR3 length equals 15 residues. Per germline, CDR1 SQVTM and CDR2 ANQGSEA. The DNA for the CDR3 is TGCAGCGTTAAGGGAGGTAGCGGCTACACCGGGGAGCTGTTTTTT. Protein sequence: CSVKGGSGYTGELFF.

This sequence joins TRBV27 and TRBJ1-5; 7 bases map to TRBD1. The germline V gene encodes CDR1 MNHEY and CDR2 SMNVEV (reference sequence). The CDR3 has 15 residues. The junction had 5 bases not matched to a gene; V was cut back by 1 base and J by 5 bases. CDR3 protein: CASSLFQGEDQPQHF. The CDR3 nucleotides are TGTGCCAGCAGTTTATTTCAGGGGGAGGATCAGCCCCAGCATTTT.

CDR3 region: CASSETGLSWSPLHF. DNA for the CDR3: TGTGCCAGCAGTGAAACCGGTTTAAGTTGGTCACCCCTCCACTTT. This chain links TRBV25-1 with TRBJ1-6; no firm D call. The CDR3 loop spans 15 amino acids. V was trimmed by 2 bases and J by 10 bases, leaving 15 bases between them. Germline V gene data show CDR1 as MGHDK and CDR2 as SYGVNS.

This chain uses TRBV6-4 with TRBJ2-1; TRBD1 matches at 10 bases. This CDR3 has 16 residues. Germline CDR1 and CDR2: MRHNA and SNTAGT. J was trimmed by 3 bases and V by 8 bases; bases with no gene match: 10. CDR3 nucleotide sequence: TGTGCCAGCTCACGGACAGGGGGATCCTACTACAATGAGCAGTTCTTC. Residues: CASSRTGGSYYNEQFF.

V and J are TRBV10-2 and TRBJ2-1; 10 bases map to TRBD2. This CDR3 spans 18 amino acids. CDR1 and CDR2 (germline): WSHSY, SAAADI. With V trimmed by 7 bases and J by 7 bases, 19 bases remained unmatched. The CDR3 coding sequence is TGCGCCAGCACCCCAGAGCTAGCGGGGGCTCCTCCAGGGAATGAGCAGTTCTTC. The encoded protein is CASTPELAGAPPGNEQFF.

This chain connects TRBV19 to TRBJ2-3; D is unresolved. Germline-derived CDR1 and CDR2 are LNHDA and SQIVND (reference sequence). V lost 5 bases to trimming and J lost 6 bases, with 6 bases between them. CDR3 length: 11 residues. Here the CDR3 DNA reads TGTGCCAGTAGTTGGCGGGATACGCAGTATTTT. Translated: CASSWRDTQYF. Full variable domain (missing parts from reference TRBV19 and TRBJ2-3): DGGITQSPKYLFRKEGQNVTLSCEQNLNHDAMYWYRQDPGQGLRLIYYSQIVNDFQKGDIAEGYSVSREKKESFPLTVTSAQKNPTAFYLCASSWRDTQYFGPGTRLTVL.

The rearrangement links TRBV3-1 (or the pseudogene TRBV3-2) to TRBJ2-5, with 12 bases lining up with TRBD2. The CDR3 runs to 17 residues. V shed 4 bases and J 4 bases; nucleotides not matched to a gene: 10. The V gene's germline CDR1 is LGHDT and CDR2 YNNKEL (reference sequence). DNA for the CDR3: TGTGCCAGCAGCCGGACTAGCGGGGATATCGAGGGAGAGACCCAGTACTTC. It translates to CASSRTSGDIEGETQYF.

The chain is built from TRBV2 and TRBJ1-2, with TRBD1 identical over 11 bases. The CDR3 loop spans 15 amino acids. CDR1 and CDR2 (germline): SNHLY, FYNNEI. Germline trimming cut 6 bases from V and 4 bases from J; bases unmatched to any gene: 7. The CDR3 DNA sequence: TGTGCCAGCAGCCGCGGGGGGACAGGGGGCTATGGCTACACCTTC. It codes for CASSRGGTGGYGYTF.